The 17 T cell receptor beta chains listed next were all sequenced from one sample in a study of identical twins. TCRdb re-analysed the 5' RACE reads in MiXCR, keeping a single row per CDR3 protein. The table includes 500,000 to 600,000 distinct CDR3 sequences, less than 25% detected once. This sample also belongs to another study, concerning T cells expressing NK-cell markers.

Sequenced sample: CD4+ T cells sorted from blood. The origin of the receptors is a woman between 18 and 29 years old in good health.

This clonotype has at least ten counts. V gene TRBV12-3 or TRBV12-4 combines with J gene TRBJ1-2, with D possibly TRBD1 on 5 matching bases. V was cut by 6 bases and J by 0 bases, with 8 bases left in between. CDR3 length: 13 residues. CDR3: CASSLRANYGYTF. CDR3 sequence (DNA): TGTGCCAGCAGCCTCAGGGCTAACTATGGCTACACCTTC.

This clonotype has only one observation. The chain carries TRBV11-1 and TRBJ2-2, with 9 bases fitting TRBD2. V shed 2 bases and J 9 bases; nucleotides not matched to a gene: 7. The germline CDR1 and CDR2 sequences are SGHAT and FQDESV (reference sequence). CDR3 length: 15 amino acids. The chain's CDR3 is CASSLTGGGVRELFF. DNA of the CDR3: TGTGCCAGCAGCTTAACCGGCGGGGGGGTTCGGGAGCTGTTTTTT.

This clonotype appeared once. CDR3 loop: CASSQPGLAYQETQYF. CDR3 DNA sequence: TGTGCCAGCTCACAGCCGGGACTAGCGTACCAAGAGACCCAGTACTTC. V gene TRBV18 combines with J gene TRBJ2-5; 10 nucleotides match TRBD2. The CDR3 runs to 16 residues. Trimming cost V 4 bases and J 0 bases; bases outside gene matches: 5. Germline CDR1 and CDR2: KGHSH and LQKENI.

In nucleotides, the CDR3 is TGTGCCAGCCTTCGACAAAATGAGCAGTTCTTC. Residues: CASLRQNEQFF. This sequence joins TRBV2 and TRBJ2-1; no reliable D call. The CDR3 consists of 11 residues. V lost 8 bases and J lost 7, with 9 bases in between. CDR1 SNHLY and CDR2 FYNNEI come from the germline V gene.

This sequence joins TRBV12-3 or TRBV12-4 and TRBJ2-2; D is perhaps TRBD2 (7 bases). This CDR3 has 15 amino acids. Trimming shortened V by 4 bases and J by 7 bases, and 16 bases separated the two germline ends. The CDR3 DNA sequence: TGTGCCAGCAGTTCGAGCCGGGGGGCGGGCGGGGAGCTGTTTTTT. This translates into CASSSSRGAGGELFF.

This clonotype was recorded a few times. This chain uses TRBV4-3 with TRBJ2-3; D may be TRBD1 (5 bases). The CDR3 length is 14 residues. Trimming shortened V by 3 bases and J by 4 bases, and 11 bases separated the two germline ends. Looked up from germline, CDR1 is LGHNA and CDR2 is YSLEER. CDR3 in amino acids: CASSQQGIADTQYF. The CDR3 DNA is TGCGCCAGCAGCCAGCAGGGTATCGCAGATACGCAGTATTTT.

A few counts support this clonotype. This chain joins TRBV29-1 and TRBJ2-7, with 7 bases matching TRBD2. The CDR3 length is 13 residues. Trimming removed 3 bases from V and 0 bases from J; junction bases left unmatched: 2. CDR1 is SQVTM and CDR2 is ANQGSEA in the germline V gene. This CDR3 reads CSVESGTSYEQYF. CDR3 sequence (DNA): TGCAGCGTTGAGAGCGGGACCTCCTACGAGCAGTACTTC.

The chain combines TRBV6-5 with TRBJ2-4; TRBD2 matches at 9 bases. CDR3 length: 17 residues. From germline, CDR1 is MNHEY and CDR2 SVGAGI. V gave up 2 bases and J gave up 3 bases; unmatched junction bases: 8. The CDR3: CASSYGASGTVKNIQYF. CDR3 nucleotide sequence: TGTGCCAGCAGTTACGGGGCTAGCGGGACAGTCAAAAACATTCAGTACTTC.

The J gene is TRBJ2-5, the V gene TRBV5-1; 12 nucleotides line up with TRBD2. The CDR3 extends over 16 amino acids. Germline values: CDR1 SGHRS, CDR2 YFSETQ. V shed 3 bases, J shed 1 base, and the junction held 4 bases outside the gene matches. As DNA, the CDR3 is TGCGCCAGCAGCTACCAGGGACTAGCGGGCCAAGAGACCCAGTACTTC. It codes for CASSYQGLAGQETQYF. Together with reference TRBV5-1 and TRBJ2-5, the CDR3 gives the full variable domain: KAGVTQTPRYLIKTRGQQVTLSCSPISGHRSVSWYQQTPGQGLQFLFEYFSETQRNKGNFPGRFSGRQFSNSRSEMNVSTLELGDSALYLCASSYQGLAGQETQYFGPGTRLLVL.

This clonotype was seen more than once but under ten times. The chain combines TRBV6-1 with TRBJ2-4; either TRBD1 or TRBD2 may fit D (5 bases each). CDR1 MNHNS and CDR2 SASEGT come from the germline V gene. The CDR3 contains 16 residues. V lost 5 bases to trimming and J lost 0 bases, with 14 bases between them. For the CDR3, the DNA is TGTGCCAGCAGTCGGGACGTCAATCTAGCCAAAAACATTCAGTACTTC. Translating gives CASSRDVNLAKNIQYF.

This clonotype was seen just once. The chain carries TRBV6-1 and TRBJ2-1; 13 bases match TRBD2. The trim removed 8 bases at V and 4 bases at J, leaving 5 bases unmatched. The CDR3 is 15 amino acids. Germline-derived CDR1 and CDR2 are MNHNS and SASEGT. The CDR3 protein is CASPTSGGEYNEQFF. The CDR3 coding sequence is TGTGCCAGCCCTACTAGCGGGGGGGAGTACAATGAGCAGTTCTTC.

This clonotype was observed a few times. J is TRBJ1-2 and V is TRBV20-1; TRBD1 aligns across 7 bases. The V segment lost 2 bases and the J segment 9 bases; nucleotides outside the gene matches: 3. Germline V CDR1 and CDR2: DFQATT, SNEGSKA (reference sequence). CDR3 length: 11 residues. The CDR3 loop reads CSARPGQSYTF. For the CDR3, the DNA is TGCAGTGCTAGACCGGGACAGAGCTACACCTTC.

In this sample, this clonotype turned up a few times. The genes are TRBV18 and TRBJ2-1; possible D gene TRBD2, 6 bases. The CDR3 is made up of 14 amino acids. V lost 3 bases to trimming and J lost 8 bases, with 14 bases between them. Germline V gives CDR1 KGHSH, CDR2 LQKENI. CDR3 loop: CASSPPGVEDEQFF. The CDR3, as DNA: TGTGCCAGCTCACCCCCGGGAGTGGAGGATGAGCAGTTCTTC.

The chain employs TRBV9 and TRBJ2-1; D is unresolved. Germline values: CDR1 SGDLS, CDR2 YYNGEE. With 0 bases removed from V and 9 bases from J, the gap between germline ends came to 13 bases. This CDR3 has 14 residues. The CDR3 protein is CASSVVDRGGEQFF. The CDR3 nucleotides are TGTGCCAGCAGCGTAGTCGATCGAGGCGGTGAGCAGTTCTTC.

This clonotype was recorded at least ten times. V gene TRBV7-9 combines with J gene TRBJ1-2, with D possibly matching TRBD1 (6 bases). This CDR3 has 13 residues. Trimming stripped 5 bases from V and 4 bases from J, with 11 bases between. Germline V gives CDR1 SEHNR, CDR2 FQNEAQ (reference sequence). The CDR3 reads CASSQDSSYGYTF. DNA of the CDR3: TGTGCCAGCAGCCAGGACAGTAGCTATGGCTACACCTTC.

The sample holds a few counts of this clonotype. The chain combines TRBV5-1 with TRBJ2-3; 8 positions agree with TRBD2. This CDR3 contains 16 residues. The J segment lost 1 base and the V segment lost 2 bases, leaving 6 bases of the junction unmatched. The germline CDR1 and CDR2 sequences are SGHRS and YFSETQ. CDR3 sequence (DNA): TGCGCCAGCAGCTTCATTGCGGGGGGTCGCACAGATACGCAGTATTTT. Residues: CASSFIAGGRTDTQYF.

This clonotype was observed a handful of times. The chain links TRBV6-5 to TRBJ2-3, with D possibly being TRBD2 (5 bases). This CDR3 has 16 residues. V was shortened by 0 bases and J by 1 base, with 11 bases between the two germline ends. Germline V lookup: CDR1 MNHEY, CDR2 SVGAGI. CDR3 residues: CASSYSQLGGTDTQYF. CDR3 bases: TGTGCCAGCAGTTACTCTCAACTAGGAGGCACAGATACGCAGTATTTT.